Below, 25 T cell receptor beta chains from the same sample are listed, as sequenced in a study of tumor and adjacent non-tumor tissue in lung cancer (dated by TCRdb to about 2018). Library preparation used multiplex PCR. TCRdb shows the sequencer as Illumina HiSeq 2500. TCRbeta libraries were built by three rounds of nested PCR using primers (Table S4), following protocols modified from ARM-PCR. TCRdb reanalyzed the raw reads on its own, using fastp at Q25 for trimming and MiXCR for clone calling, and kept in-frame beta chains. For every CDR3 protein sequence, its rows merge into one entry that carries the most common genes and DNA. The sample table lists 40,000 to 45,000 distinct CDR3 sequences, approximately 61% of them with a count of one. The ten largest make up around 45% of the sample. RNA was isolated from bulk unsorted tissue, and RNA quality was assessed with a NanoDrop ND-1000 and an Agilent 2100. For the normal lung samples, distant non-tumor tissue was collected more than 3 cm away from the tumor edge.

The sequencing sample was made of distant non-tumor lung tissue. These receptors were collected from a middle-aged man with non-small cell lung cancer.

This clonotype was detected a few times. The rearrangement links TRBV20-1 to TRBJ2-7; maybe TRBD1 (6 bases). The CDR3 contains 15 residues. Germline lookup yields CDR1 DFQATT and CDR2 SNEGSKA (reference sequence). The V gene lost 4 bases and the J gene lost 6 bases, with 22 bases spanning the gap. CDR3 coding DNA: TGCAGTGCTAACGCCCCAGGGGCGGTCGATGGCGAGCAGTACTTC. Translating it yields CSANAPGAVDGEQYF.

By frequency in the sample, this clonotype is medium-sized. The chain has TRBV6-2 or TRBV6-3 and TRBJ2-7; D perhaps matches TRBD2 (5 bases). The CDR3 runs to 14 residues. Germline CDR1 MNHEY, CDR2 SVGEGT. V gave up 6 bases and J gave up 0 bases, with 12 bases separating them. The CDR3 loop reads CASRAEGSSYEQYF. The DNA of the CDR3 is TGTGCCAGCAGGGCAGAAGGGAGCTCCTACGAGCAGTACTTC.

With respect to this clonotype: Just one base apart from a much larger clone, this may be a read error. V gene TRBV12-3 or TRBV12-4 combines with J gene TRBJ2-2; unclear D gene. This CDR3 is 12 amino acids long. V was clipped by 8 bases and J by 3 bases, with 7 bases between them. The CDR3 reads CASGRDTGELFF. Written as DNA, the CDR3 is TGTGCCAGCGGCCGAGACACCGGGGAGCTGTTTTTT.

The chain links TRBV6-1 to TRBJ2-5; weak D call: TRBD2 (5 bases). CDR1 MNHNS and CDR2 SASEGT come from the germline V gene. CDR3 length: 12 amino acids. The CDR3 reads CACRPGKETQYF. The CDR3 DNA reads TGTGCATGCCGCCCGGGAAAAGAGACCCAGTACTTC.

This CDR3 is CASRPGTGGASVSTIYF. The DNA of the CDR3 is TGTGCCAGCAGACCCGGGACAGGGGGCGCGTCCGTAAGCACCATATATTTT. The J gene is TRBJ1-3, the V gene TRBV11-2; 12 bases are a match to TRBD1. This CDR3 has 17 amino acids. The V gene end was trimmed by 6 bases and the J gene end by 9 bases; junction bases not matched to a gene: 15. CDR1 is SGHAT, CDR2 FQNNGV, per germline.

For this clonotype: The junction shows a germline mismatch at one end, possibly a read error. CDR3 loop: CASSYSSLALDEQFF. The CDR3 DNA is TGTGCTAGCAGTTACTCCTCTCTGGCCTTGGATGAGCAGTTCTTC. This chain joins TRBV6-6 and TRBJ2-1; no firm D call. The length of the CDR3 is 15 residues. Germline V gene lookup returns CDR1 MNHNY and CDR2 SVGAGI (reference sequence).

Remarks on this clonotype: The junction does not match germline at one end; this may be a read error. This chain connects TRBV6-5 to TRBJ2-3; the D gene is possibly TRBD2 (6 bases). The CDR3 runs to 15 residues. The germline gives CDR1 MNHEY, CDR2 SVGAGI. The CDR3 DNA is TGTGCCACCAGTTACTCGTCCGGGGGAGCAGATACGCAGTATTTT. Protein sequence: CATSYSSGGADTQYF.

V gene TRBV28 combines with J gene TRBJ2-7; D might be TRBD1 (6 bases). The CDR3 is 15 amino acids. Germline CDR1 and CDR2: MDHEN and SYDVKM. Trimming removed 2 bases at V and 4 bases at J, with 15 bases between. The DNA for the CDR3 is TGTGCCAGCAGTTTAGAGAACAGGGCTTCTTACGAGCAGTACTTC. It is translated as CASSLENRASYEQYF.

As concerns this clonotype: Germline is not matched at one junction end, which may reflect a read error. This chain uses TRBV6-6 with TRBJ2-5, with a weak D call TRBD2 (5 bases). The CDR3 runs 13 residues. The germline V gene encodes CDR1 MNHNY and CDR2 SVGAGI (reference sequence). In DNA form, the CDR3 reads TGTGCCTGCAGTTACTGGTTTGGGGAGACCCAATACTTC. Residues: CACSYWFGETQYF.

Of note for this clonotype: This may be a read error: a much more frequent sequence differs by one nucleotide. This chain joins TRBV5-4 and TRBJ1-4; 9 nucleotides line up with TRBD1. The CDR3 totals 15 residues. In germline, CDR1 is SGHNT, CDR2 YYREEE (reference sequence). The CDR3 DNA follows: TGTGTCAGCAGCTTGGCGGACAGGGGTTCTGAAAAACTGTTTTTT. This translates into CVSSLADRGSEKLFF.

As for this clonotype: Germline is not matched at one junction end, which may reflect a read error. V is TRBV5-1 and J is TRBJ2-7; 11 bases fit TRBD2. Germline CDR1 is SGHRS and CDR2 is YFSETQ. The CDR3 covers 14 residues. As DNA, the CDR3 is TGCGCCAGCAGCTTGCGACTAGCGGGAAGCGAGCGGTACTTC. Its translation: CASSLRLAGSERYF.

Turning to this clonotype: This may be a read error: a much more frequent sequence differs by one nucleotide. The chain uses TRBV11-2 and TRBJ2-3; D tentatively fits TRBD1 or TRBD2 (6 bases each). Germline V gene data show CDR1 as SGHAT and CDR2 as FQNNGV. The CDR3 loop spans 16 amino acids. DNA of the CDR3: TGTACCAGCAGCGCAGGGGCGGGAAGCTCGACAGATACGCAGTATTTT. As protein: CTSSAGAGSSTDTQYF.

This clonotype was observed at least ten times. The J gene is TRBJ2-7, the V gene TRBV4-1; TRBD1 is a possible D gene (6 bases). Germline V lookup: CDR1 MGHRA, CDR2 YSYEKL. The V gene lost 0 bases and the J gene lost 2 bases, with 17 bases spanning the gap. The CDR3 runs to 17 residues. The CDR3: CASSQDGAEGVPYEQYF. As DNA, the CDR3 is TGCGCCAGCAGCCAAGATGGGGCTGAGGGGGTACCCTACGAGCAGTACTTC.

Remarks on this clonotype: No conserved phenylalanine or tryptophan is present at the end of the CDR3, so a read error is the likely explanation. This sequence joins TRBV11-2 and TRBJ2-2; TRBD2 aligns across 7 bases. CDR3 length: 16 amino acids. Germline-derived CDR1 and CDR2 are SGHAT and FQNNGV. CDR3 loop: CANSLVGGGNTGELFY. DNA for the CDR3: TGTGCCAACAGCTTAGTGGGCGGGGGTAACACCGGGGAGCTGTTTTAT.

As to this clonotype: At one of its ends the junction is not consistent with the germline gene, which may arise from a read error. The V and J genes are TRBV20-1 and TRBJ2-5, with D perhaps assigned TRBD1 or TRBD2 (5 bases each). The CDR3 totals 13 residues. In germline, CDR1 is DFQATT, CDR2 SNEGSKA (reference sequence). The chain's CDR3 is CSASGASGEAQYF. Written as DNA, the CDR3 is TGCAGTGCTAGCGGGGCGAGTGGAGAGGCCCAGTACTTC.

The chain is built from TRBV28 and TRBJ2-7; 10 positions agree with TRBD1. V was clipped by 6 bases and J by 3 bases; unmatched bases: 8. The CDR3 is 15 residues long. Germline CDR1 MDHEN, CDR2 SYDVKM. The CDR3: CASRPTGGARYEQYF. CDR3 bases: TGTGCCAGCAGACCGACAGGGGGCGCCCGCTACGAGCAGTACTTC.

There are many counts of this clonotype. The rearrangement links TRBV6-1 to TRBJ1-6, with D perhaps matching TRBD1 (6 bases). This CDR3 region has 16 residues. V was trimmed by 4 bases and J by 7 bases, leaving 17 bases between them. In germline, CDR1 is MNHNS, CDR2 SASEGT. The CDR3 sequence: CASSAVGAVGNSPLHF. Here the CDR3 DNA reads TGTGCCAGCAGTGCGGTGGGGGCTGTAGGGAATTCACCCCTCCACTTT.

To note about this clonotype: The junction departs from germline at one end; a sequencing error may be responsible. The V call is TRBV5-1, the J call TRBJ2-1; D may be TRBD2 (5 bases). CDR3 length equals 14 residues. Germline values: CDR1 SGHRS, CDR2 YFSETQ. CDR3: CASSLRGSYNEQFF. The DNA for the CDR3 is TGTGCCAGCAGCTTGCGAGGGTCGTACAATGAGCAGTTCTTC.

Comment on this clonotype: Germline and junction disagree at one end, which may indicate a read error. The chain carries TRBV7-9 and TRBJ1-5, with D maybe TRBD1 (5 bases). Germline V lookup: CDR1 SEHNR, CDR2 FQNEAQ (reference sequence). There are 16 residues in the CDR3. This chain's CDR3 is CPSSLGAGGATQPQHF. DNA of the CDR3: TGTCCCAGCAGCTTAGGGGCCGGGGGAGCGACTCAGCCCCAGCATTTT. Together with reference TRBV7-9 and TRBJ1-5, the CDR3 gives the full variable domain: DTGVSQNPRHKITKRGQNVTFRCDPISEHNRLYWYRQTLGQGPEFLTYFQNEAQLEKSRLLSDRFSAERPKGSFSTLEIQRTEQGDSAMYLCPSSLGAGGATQPQHFGDGTRLSIL.

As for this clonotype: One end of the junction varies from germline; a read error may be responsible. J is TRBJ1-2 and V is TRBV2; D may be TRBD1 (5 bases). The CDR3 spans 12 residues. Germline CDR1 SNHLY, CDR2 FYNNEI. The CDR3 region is CVSSRGTLGYTF. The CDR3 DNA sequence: TGTGTCAGCAGTCGGGGGACTTTGGGCTACACCTTC.

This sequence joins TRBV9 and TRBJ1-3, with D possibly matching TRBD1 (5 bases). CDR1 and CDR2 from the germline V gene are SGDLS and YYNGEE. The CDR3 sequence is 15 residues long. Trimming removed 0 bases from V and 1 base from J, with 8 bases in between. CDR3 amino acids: CASSVAGASGNTIYF. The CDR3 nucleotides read TGTGCCAGCAGCGTAGCCGGGGCATCTGGAAACACCATATATTTT.

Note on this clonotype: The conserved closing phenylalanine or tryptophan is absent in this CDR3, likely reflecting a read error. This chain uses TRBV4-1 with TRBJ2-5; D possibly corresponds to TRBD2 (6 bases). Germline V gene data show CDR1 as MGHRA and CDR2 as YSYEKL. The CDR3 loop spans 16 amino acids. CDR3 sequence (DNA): TGCGCCAGTAGCCAAACTTGGGCGGGAAACCAAGAGACCCAGTACCTC. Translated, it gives CASSQTWAGNQETQYL.

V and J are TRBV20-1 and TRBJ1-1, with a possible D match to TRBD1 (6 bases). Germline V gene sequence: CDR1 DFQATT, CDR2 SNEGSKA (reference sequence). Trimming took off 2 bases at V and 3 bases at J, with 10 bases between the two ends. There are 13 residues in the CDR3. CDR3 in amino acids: CSARPGEDTEAFF. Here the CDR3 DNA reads TGCAGTGCTAGACCAGGGGAGGACACTGAAGCTTTCTTT.

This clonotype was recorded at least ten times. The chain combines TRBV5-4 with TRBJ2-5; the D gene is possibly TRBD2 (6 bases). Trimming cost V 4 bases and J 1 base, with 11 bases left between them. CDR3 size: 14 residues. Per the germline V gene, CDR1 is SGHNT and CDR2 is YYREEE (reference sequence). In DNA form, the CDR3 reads TGTGCCAGCAGCGTTGCGGGGACCCAAGAGACCCAGTACTTC. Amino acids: CASSVAGTQETQYF. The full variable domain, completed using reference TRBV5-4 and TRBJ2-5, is ETGVTQSPTHLIKTRGQQVTLRCSSQSGHNTVSWYQQALGQGPQFIFQYYREEENGRGNFPPRFSGLQFPNYSSELNVNALELDDSALYLCASSVAGTQETQYFGPGTRLLVL.

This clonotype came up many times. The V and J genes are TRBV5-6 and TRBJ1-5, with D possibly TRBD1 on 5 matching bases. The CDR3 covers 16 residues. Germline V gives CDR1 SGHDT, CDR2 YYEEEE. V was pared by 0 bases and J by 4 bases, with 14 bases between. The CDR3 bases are TGTGCCAGCAGCTTGGCGGGGGGAATCCGGAATCAGCCCCAGCATTTT. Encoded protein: CASSLAGGIRNQPQHF.